In its sample, the clone carrying this TCR beta chain was seen many times. Its matching antigen is unknown. This entry belongs to a study of early T cells in non-severe SARS-CoV-2 infection. As for the study in general: Sequencing targeted bulk RNA from unsorted whole blood, leaving chains unpaired.

Overall study results and limits: VDJdb matches were skewed toward anti-spike CD8 T cell responses.

Unique molecular identifiers were attached to individual cDNA molecules. TCRdb called the 5' RACE reads again in MiXCR, with one record for every CDR3 protein. Here the sample spans some 39,000 distinct CDR3 sequences, around 4.1% being singletons. CDR3 length: 14 residues. The germline V gene has CDR1 SGHAT and CDR2 FQNNGV. Losses at the gene ends were 4 bases for V and 4 bases for J; bases not matched to a gene: 1. V and J are TRBV11-2 and TRBJ2-1, with TRBD1 matching 10 bases. The receptor was isolated from an adult who was a healthcare worker with PCR-confirmed SARS-CoV-2 infection or an uninfected control (not recorded which). The sample comprised whole blood. The CDR3, as DNA: TGTGCCAGCAGCTGGGGACAGGGGTACAATGAGCAGTTCTTC. Translating gives CASSWGQGYNEQFF. The full variable domain, completed using reference TRBV11-2 and TRBJ2-1, is EAGVAQSPRYKIIEKRQSVAFWCNPISGHATLYWYQQILGQGPKLLIQFQNNGVVDDSQLPKDRFSAERLKGVDSTLKIQPAKLEDSAVYLCASSWGQGYNEQFFGPGTRLTVL.